The 16 T cell receptor beta chains below come from one sample, sequenced in a study of T cells of healthy individuals. TCRdb passed the 5' RACE reads through MiXCR, listing each CDR3 protein once. The data show 50,000 to 55,000 distinct CDR3 sequences, approximately 15% seen once. All receptors come from a human donor in good health.

This clonotype was seen ten or more times. This sequence joins TRBV5-6 and TRBJ2-7, with 8 bases lining up with TRBD1. CDR3 size: 13 residues. Germline V gives CDR1 SGHDT, CDR2 YYEEEE. Trimming took 4 bases from V and 5 from J; bases not matched to a gene: 5. CDR3 sequence reads: CASSRQGSHEQYF. The CDR3 DNA is TGTGCCAGCAGCCGACAGGGGTCGCACGAGCAGTACTTC.

This clonotype was observed many times. The gene calls are TRBV24-1 and TRBJ2-7; 7 bases are a match to TRBD2. The V gene end was trimmed by 3 bases and the J gene end by 2 bases; junction bases not matched to a gene: 12. In germline, CDR1 is KGHDR, CDR2 SFDVKD. This CDR3 is 17 amino acids long. CDR3 coding DNA: TGTGCCACCAGTGATCGCACGGTAACGGGAGGTCCCTACGAGCAGTACTTC. Residues: CATSDRTVTGGPYEQYF.

This clonotype was seen at least ten times. The rearrangement links TRBV14 to TRBJ2-3; D may match TRBD1 or TRBD2 (6 bases each). The germline V gene has CDR1 SGHDN and CDR2 FVKESK. The CDR3 covers 16 residues. V lost 4 bases to trimming and J lost 1 base, with 15 bases between them. The CDR3 here is CASSLLGGPGTDTQYF. The CDR3, as DNA: TGTGCCAGCAGCCTCCTCGGGGGCCCTGGCACAGATACGCAGTATTTT.

This clonotype showed up just a few times. V gene TRBV9 combines with J gene TRBJ2-3; no reliable D call. Trimming left V 1 base short and J 1 base short, with 7 bases between. The germline V gene encodes CDR1 SGDLS and CDR2 YYNGEE. The CDR3 has 14 residues. The CDR3 DNA reads as TGTGCCAGCAGCGTATTAGGAGGCACAGATACGCAGTATTTT. Amino acids: CASSVLGGTDTQYF.

This sequence joins TRBV5-6 and TRBJ1-2; D not resolved. CDR1 and CDR2 (germline): SGHDT, YYEEEE. With 2 bases removed from V and 7 bases from J, the gap between germline ends came to 18 bases. This CDR3 has 15 residues. This CDR3 is CASSFGSSSYGGYTF. For the CDR3, the DNA is TGTGCCAGCAGCTTCGGGTCTTCTTCCTATGGTGGCTACACCTTC.

Remarks on this clonotype: Just one base apart from a much larger clone, this may be a read error. The rearrangement links TRBV5-6 to TRBJ1-1, with 7 bases that match TRBD1. Germline-derived CDR1 and CDR2 are SGHDT and YYEEEE. V trimming: 5 bases; J trimming: 1 base; junction bases outside the gene matches: 11. The length of the CDR3 is 16 residues. CDR3 DNA sequence: TGTGCCAGCAGTCACCTGAACAGGGGCAGGAACACTGAAGCTTTCTTT. Its protein is CASSHLNRGRNTEAFF.

The J gene is TRBJ2-3, the V gene TRBV7-2; tentative D call: TRBD1 (5 bases). The CDR3 has 15 amino acids. V shed 5 bases and J shed 3 bases, with 15 bases lying between them. CDR1 and CDR2 (germline): SGHTA, FQGNSA. This chain's CDR3 is CASSALWGATDTQYF. In DNA form, the CDR3 reads TGTGCCAGCAGCGCGTTGTGGGGCGCTACAGATACGCAGTATTTT. The whole variable domain, filled in from reference TRBV7-2 and TRBJ2-3, reads GAGVSQSPSNKVTEKGKDVELRCDPISGHTALYWYRQSLGQGLEFLIYFQGNSAPDKSGLPSDRFSAERTGGSVSTLTIQRTQQEDSAVYLCASSALWGATDTQYFGPGTRLTVL.

Note on this clonotype: It may be a read error: a sequence one base away is much more abundant. The V and J genes are TRBV6-1 and TRBJ2-5; 8 nucleotides agree with TRBD2. The CDR3 sequence is 13 residues long. Germline CDR1 reads MNHNS; CDR2 reads SASEGT. The DNA for the CDR3 is TGTGCCAGCAAGGTAGCGGGACAAGAGACCCGGTACTTC. It codes for CASKVAGQETRYF.

In its sample, this clonotype was seen a few times. This rearrangement joins TRBV14 to TRBJ1-3; D is perhaps TRBD1 (5 bases). V was trimmed by 7 bases and J by 0 bases, leaving 13 bases between them. This CDR3 is built from 15 residues. Germline CDR1 reads SGHDN; CDR2 reads FVKESK. Here the CDR3 DNA reads TGTGCCAGCAAGAGAGGGGCTATCTCTGGAAACACCATATATTTT. This codes for CASKRGAISGNTIYF. The full variable domain, its missing parts supplied by reference TRBV14 and TRBJ1-3, is EAGVTQFPSHSVIEKGQTVTLRCDPISGHDNLYWYRRVMGKEIKFLLHFVKESKQDESGMPNNRFLAERTGGTYSTLKVQPAELEDSGVYFCASKRGAISGNTIYFGEGSWLTVV.

The chain couples TRBV6-2 or TRBV6-3 to TRBJ2-1; 10 bases line up with TRBD2. This CDR3 has 16 residues. Germline CDR1 MNHEY, CDR2 SVGEGT. Trimming removed 6 bases from V and 7 bases from J; junction bases left unmatched: 12. The CDR3 nucleotides read TGTGCCAGCAGAAATAGCGGGAGGACAAAGATAAATGAGCAGTTCTTC. Protein: CASRNSGRTKINEQFF.

This clonotype was counted ten times or more. V and J are TRBV11-2 and TRBJ2-3; 9 bases map to TRBD2. The CDR3 consists of 16 residues. In germline, CDR1 is SGHAT, CDR2 FQNNGV. The V segment lost 0 bases and the J segment 1 base; nucleotides outside the gene matches: 2. CDR3 nucleotide sequence: TGTGCCAGCAGCTTAGACATAGCGGGGGGCACAGATACGCAGTATTTT. Translated: CASSLDIAGGTDTQYF.

This clonotype was found a few times. The chain employs TRBV6-2 or TRBV6-3 and TRBJ2-5; 7 bases align to TRBD2. This CDR3 is built from 17 residues. In germline, CDR1 is MNHEY, CDR2 SVGEGT. Trimming removed 2 bases from V and 0 bases from J; junction bases left unmatched: 9. CDR3 amino acids: CASSYPSSGAYQETQYF. The CDR3, as DNA: TGTGCCAGCAGTTACCCATCCAGCGGGGCGTACCAAGAGACCCAGTACTTC.

The rearrangement joins TRBV7-8 to TRBJ1-6; TRBD1 matches at 9 bases. The CDR3 is 15 amino acids. The trim removed 1 base at V and 8 bases at J, leaving 3 bases unmatched. Germline CDR1 is SGHVS and CDR2 is FQNEAQ. This CDR3 reads CASSLVRTGDSPLHF. In DNA form, the CDR3 reads TGTGCCAGCAGCTTAGTCCGGACAGGGGATTCACCCCTCCACTTT. Variable domain in full (rest from reference TRBV7-8 and TRBJ1-6): GAGVSQSPRYKVAKRGQDVALRCDPISGHVSLFWYQQALGQGPEFLTYFQNEAQLDKSGLPSDRFFAERPEGSVSTLKIQRTQQEDSAVYLCASSLVRTGDSPLHFGNGTRLTVT.

V and J are TRBV7-2 and TRBJ1-6; D is unresolved. The germline gives CDR1 SGHTA, CDR2 FQGNSA. Trimming pared 4 bases from V and 10 bases from J, leaving 17 bases between. CDR3 length equals 15 residues. CDR3: CASSWETGRTSPLHF. The CDR3 DNA reads as TGTGCCAGCAGCTGGGAAACCGGGAGAACGTCACCCCTCCACTTT.

In this sample, this clonotype turned up a few times. CDR3 sequence (DNA): TGTGCCAGCTCACCAGGATTCAGGAGAGGGAACTACGAGCAGTACTTC. This gives the protein CASSPGFRRGNYEQYF. V gene TRBV18 combines with J gene TRBJ2-7; tentative D call: TRBD2 (5 bases). This CDR3 spans 16 amino acids. Looked up from germline, CDR1 is KGHSH and CDR2 is LQKENI. Between the trimmed V and J ends, which lost 2 bases and 3 bases, there was a span of 17 bases.

This clonotype has a count of ten or more. The V call is TRBV6-6, the J call TRBJ2-3; TRBD1 is a possible D gene (6 bases). Trimming pared 10 bases from V and 1 base from J, leaving 12 bases between. Per germline, CDR1 MNHNY and CDR2 SVGAGI (reference sequence). The CDR3 covers 13 residues. This CDR3 is CATGPGGTDTQYF. The CDR3 DNA follows: TGTGCCACGGGACCAGGGGGCACAGATACGCAGTATTTT.